This passage covers 8 T cell receptor beta chains from one sample sequenced in a study of blood T cell repertoires in COVID-19. Using immunoSEQ multiplex PCR, the repertoire was profiled, and TCRdb retains in-frame clones only, with some absent. Of about 300,000 clones in the sample, 85% to 90% were seen once. The sequenced material came from peripheral blood. Receptors were obtained from a middle-aged woman who had recovered from COVID-19.

This clone was detected many times. The chain joins TRBV3-1 (or the pseudogene TRBV3-2) to TRBJ2-7; D is uncertain. The V end lost 0 bases, the J end lost 5 bases, and 8 bases lay between the germline ends. CDR1 LGHDT and CDR2 YNNKEL come from the germline V gene (reference sequence). The CDR3 length is 13 residues. CDR3 sequence: CASSQDREDEQYF. The CDR3 DNA reads as TGTGCCAGCAGCCAAGATAGAGAAGACGAGCAGTACTTC.

The chain is built from TRBV9 and TRBJ1-2; no firm D call. V lost 0 bases to trimming and J lost 8 bases, with 11 bases between them. Germline V gene sequence: CDR1 SGDLS, CDR2 YYNGEE. The CDR3 totals 13 residues. The CDR3 reads CASSVAPGRGYTF. The CDR3 nucleotides are TGTGCCAGCAGCGTAGCGCCGGGGAGAGGCTACACCTTC. Complete variable domain (other parts from reference TRBV9 and TRBJ1-2): DSGVTQTPKHLITATGQRVTLRCSPRSGDLSVYWYQQSLDQGLQFLIQYYNGEERAKGNILERFSAQQFPDLHSELNLSSLELGDSALYFCASSVAPGRGYTFGSGTRLTVV.

This chain uses TRBV11-2 with TRBJ1-3; 12 bases agree with TRBD1. CDR3 length equals 16 residues. V trimming: 3 bases; J trimming: 3 bases; junction bases outside the gene matches: 3. Germline assignment: CDR1 SGHAT and CDR2 FQNNGV. The CDR3 DNA sequence: TGTGCCAGCAGCTTCGGGACAGGGGGCCGTGGAAACACCATATATTTT. It translates to CASSFGTGGRGNTIYF. Using reference TRBV11-2 and TRBJ1-3 for the parts outside the CDR3, the full variable domain is EAGVAQSPRYKIIEKRQSVAFWCNPISGHATLYWYQQILGQGPKLLIQFQNNGVVDDSQLPKDRFSAERLKGVDSTLKIQPAKLEDSAVYLCASSFGTGGRGNTIYFGEGSWLTVV.

V and J are TRBV5-6 and TRBJ2-7; TRBD2 might be the D (6 bases). The CDR3 length is 15 residues. The V and J ends lost 2 bases and 4 bases respectively, with 16 bases between them. The V gene's germline CDR1 is SGHDT and CDR2 YYEEEE. For the CDR3, the DNA is TGTGCCAGCAGCTTTGGCGGGATGGCTGGGTACGAGCAGTACTTC. Translating gives CASSFGGMAGYEQYF. The variable domain in full, with the rest retrieved from reference TRBV5-6 and TRBJ2-7, is DAGVTQSPTHLIKTRGQQVTLRCSPKSGHDTVSWYQQALGQGPQFIFQYYEEEERQRGNFPDRFSGHQFPNYSSELNVNALLLGDSALYLCASSFGGMAGYEQYFGPGTRLTVT.

This clone was seen only once. The rearrangement links TRBV27 to TRBJ1-5, with D perhaps matching TRBD1 (5 bases). This CDR3 spans 14 amino acids. CDR1 is MNHEY and CDR2 is SMNVEV in the germline V gene (reference sequence). The V end was cut by 2 bases, the J end by 4 bases, with 9 bases between. Here the CDR3 DNA reads TGTGCCAGCAGTTTACGTGACAGAAATCAGCCCCAGCATTTT. Amino acids: CASSLRDRNQPQHF.

The chain couples TRBV19 to TRBJ2-7; D perhaps matches TRBD1 (6 bases). This CDR3 has 15 amino acids. Between the trimmed V and J ends, which lost 5 bases and 6 bases, there was a span of 20 bases. Looked up from germline, CDR1 is LNHDA and CDR2 is SQIVND (reference sequence). The DNA of the CDR3 is TGTGCCAGTAGTCCCCTGGGCCAGGGGCTAGTCGAGCAGTACTTC. Amino acid sequence: CASSPLGQGLVEQYF. Supplemented by reference TRBV19 and TRBJ2-7, the full variable domain reads DGGITQSPKYLFRKEGQNVTLSCEQNLNHDAMYWYRQDPGQGLRLIYYSQIVNDFQKGDIAEGYSVSREKKESFPLTVTSAQKNPTAFYLCASSPLGQGLVEQYFGPGTRLTVT.

This chain links TRBV27 with TRBJ1-2; 7 nucleotides align to TRBD1. The CDR3 runs to 13 residues. Germline CDR1 reads MNHEY; CDR2 reads SMNVEV (reference sequence). The junction had 8 bases not matched to a gene; V was cut back by 5 bases and J by 8 bases. The DNA for the CDR3 is TGTGCCAGCAGTCCTACAGGGGTTGGAGGCTACACCTTC. The encoded protein is CASSPTGVGGYTF.

This rearrangement joins TRBV29-1 to TRBJ2-7, with TRBD2 as a possible D gene (5 bases). Germline lookup yields CDR1 SQVTM and CDR2 ANQGSEA. Deletions cut 7 bases from V and 5 bases from J, with 21 bases between. This CDR3 has 14 residues. Written as DNA, the CDR3 is TGCAGCGCCACTACTAGTCGCGGTTGGGACGAGCAGTACTTC. It is translated as CSATTSRGWDEQYF.